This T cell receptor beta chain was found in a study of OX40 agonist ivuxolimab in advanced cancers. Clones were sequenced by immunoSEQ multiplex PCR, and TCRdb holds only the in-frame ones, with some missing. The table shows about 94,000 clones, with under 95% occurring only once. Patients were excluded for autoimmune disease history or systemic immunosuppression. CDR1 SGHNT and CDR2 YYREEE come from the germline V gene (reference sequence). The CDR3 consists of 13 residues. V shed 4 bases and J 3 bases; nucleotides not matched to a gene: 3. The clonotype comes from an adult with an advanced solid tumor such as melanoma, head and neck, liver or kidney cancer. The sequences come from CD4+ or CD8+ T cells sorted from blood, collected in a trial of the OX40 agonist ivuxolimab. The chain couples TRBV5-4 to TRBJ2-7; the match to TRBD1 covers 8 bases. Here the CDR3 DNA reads TGTGCCAGCAGCGTGACAGGGGACTACGAGCAGTACTTC. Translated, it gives CASSVTGDYEQYF.